The 23 T cell receptor beta chains reported below all come from one sample, sequenced in a study of T cells in Graves' hyperthyroidism and ophthalmopathy. Amplification of TCR beta CDR3 regions was performed using RNA transcripts as template. HTBI primers were the set used in a first-round RT-PCR of the TCR CDR3. TCRdb recomputed calls from the multiplex PCR reads with MiXCR, one row per CDR3 protein. The sample has about 770,000 distinct CDR3 sequences, around 20% seen once. Sequencing input: blood. The receptors derive from a woman in her forties or fifties with Graves' hyperthyroidism that later progressed to Graves' ophthalmopathy.

V is TRBV2 and J is TRBJ1-4; perhaps TRBD1 as D (5 bases). V dropped 3 bases and J dropped 8 bases, with 10 bases sitting between them. The CDR3 extends over 13 amino acids. Germline V gives CDR1 SNHLY, CDR2 FYNNEI. The CDR3 spells CASSDRAGEKLFF. For the CDR3, the DNA is TGTGCCAGCAGTGACAGGGCCGGGGAAAAACTGTTTTTT.

The chain is built from TRBV7-9 and TRBJ2-7, with a possible D match to TRBD2 (5 bases). The ends were cut back, 2 bases at V and 5 bases at J, with 19 bases in the middle. The CDR3 runs 16 residues. Germline V gene sequence: CDR1 SEHNR, CDR2 FQNEAQ (reference sequence). The DNA of the CDR3 is TGTGCCAGCAGCTTACGGGATCGGGGTTCGAGCCACGAGCAGTACTTC. It yields the protein CASSLRDRGSSHEQYF.

The rearrangement uses TRBV10-2 and TRBJ2-7; 9 bases agree with TRBD2. Germline CDR1 is WSHSY and CDR2 is SAAADI. The CDR3 covers 14 residues. J was trimmed by 7 bases and V by 3 bases; bases with no gene match: 7. CDR3 DNA sequence: TGCGCCAGCAGTGACCCCGCGGGGGGGCATGAGCAGTACTTC. It encodes CASSDPAGGHEQYF.

This clonotype came up many times. The genes are TRBV11-2 and TRBJ2-5, with D maybe TRBD2 (6 bases). CDR1 SGHAT and CDR2 FQNNGV come from the germline V gene. Trimming stripped 4 bases from V and 5 bases from J, with 11 bases between. CDR3 length: 13 amino acids. The CDR3 region is CASSSTSFETQYF. In DNA form, the CDR3 reads TGTGCCAGCAGCTCGACTAGTTTTGAGACCCAGTACTTC.

The table lists this clonotype with many counts. The chain couples TRBV29-1 to TRBJ1-1; a possible D gene is TRBD1 (5 bases). The CDR3 loop spans 15 amino acids. Germline assignment: CDR1 SQVTM and CDR2 ANQGSEA. V was cut by 4 bases and J by 4 bases, with 19 bases left in between. Here the CDR3 reads CSVASRDAGSTEAFF. CDR3 nucleotides: TGCAGCGTTGCAAGTCGGGACGCGGGTTCCACTGAAGCTTTCTTT.

The genes are TRBV4-2 and TRBJ1-1, with 11 bases lining up with TRBD1. CDR3 length: 15 residues. V was clipped by 0 bases and J by 10 bases; unmatched bases: 7. Germline values: CDR1 LGHNA, CDR2 YNFKEQ. CDR3 sequence (DNA): TGTGCCAGCAGCCAAGATCCGGGACAGGGGGTTGTAGCTTTCTTT. It codes for CASSQDPGQGVVAFF.

The chain links TRBV6-1 to TRBJ1-5; D gene unclear. The CDR3 is 14 residues long. The V gene lost 5 bases and the J gene lost 5 bases, with 13 bases spanning the gap. The germline V gene has CDR1 MNHNS and CDR2 SASEGT. CDR3 DNA: TGTGCCAGCAGTCCGGCTCTAGCTGATCAGCCCCAGCATTTT. This encodes CASSPALADQPQHF.

The V and J genes are TRBV6-9 and TRBJ1-5; D perhaps matches TRBD1 (6 bases). The CDR3 loop spans 15 amino acids. Germline values: CDR1 MNHGY, CDR2 SVAAGI. The V gene lost 3 bases and the J gene lost 2 bases, with 11 bases spanning the gap. In DNA, the CDR3 is TGTGCCAGCAGTTACCCAGGGGAAGGCAATCAGCCCCAGCATTTT. Amino acid sequence: CASSYPGEGNQPQHF.

The J gene is TRBJ2-5, the V gene TRBV5-4, with 7 positions matching TRBD1. J gave up 5 bases and V 4 bases, and 5 bases lay outside the gene matches. The CDR3 covers 13 residues. Germline V CDR1 and CDR2: SGHNT, YYREEE (reference sequence). CDR3 in amino acids: CASSQTGFETQYF. The CDR3 coding sequence is TGTGCCAGCAGCCAGACAGGGTTCGAGACCCAGTACTTC.

This clonotype was counted ten times or more. This sequence joins TRBV7-3 and TRBJ2-3; D gene unclear. This CDR3 is 12 amino acids long. Germline CDR1 is SGHTA and CDR2 is FQGTGA. Trimming shortened V by 5 bases and J by 6 bases, and 9 bases separated the two germline ends. The CDR3 DNA reads TGTGCCAGCAGCATGACCCCGGATACGCAGTATTTT. This sequence encodes CASSMTPDTQYF.

This clonotype was counted a few times. J is TRBJ1-5 and V is TRBV19; D is undetermined. CDR1 LNHDA and CDR2 SQIVND come from the germline V gene (reference sequence). V was cut by 3 bases and J by 0 bases, with 9 bases left in between. The CDR3 has 15 residues. Here the CDR3 DNA reads TGTGCCAGTAGTATTTACAGAGATAGCAATCAGCCCCAGCATTTT. Translating gives CASSIYRDSNQPQHF.

This clonotype was counted ten times or more. The rearrangement links TRBV5-1 to TRBJ1-1; D possibly corresponds to TRBD1 (5 bases). CDR1 is SGHRS and CDR2 is YFSETQ in the germline V gene. The CDR3 runs to 15 residues. The V end lost 0 bases, the J end lost 5 bases, and 14 bases lay between the germline ends. The CDR3, as DNA: TGCGCCAGCAGCTTGGACGGCAGGAGGGGAACTGAAGCTTTCTTT. It yields the protein CASSLDGRRGTEAFF.

This clonotype has at least ten counts. The genes are TRBV20-1 and TRBJ1-5, with a possible D match to TRBD1 (5 bases). The germline V gene encodes CDR1 DFQATT and CDR2 SNEGSKA (reference sequence). This CDR3 is built from 12 residues. V lost 6 bases, J lost 5 bases, and 11 bases lay in between. The CDR3 loop is CSANQGYQPQHF. The CDR3 DNA reads TGCAGTGCCAACCAGGGTTATCAGCCCCAGCATTTT.

V is TRBV12-3 or TRBV12-4 and J is TRBJ1-5; no definite D call. Trimming removed 7 bases from V and 5 bases from J, with 15 bases in between. The CDR3 covers 14 residues. The CDR3 is CASKRTNGDQPQHF. CDR3 sequence (DNA): TGTGCCAGCAAGCGGACTAACGGGGATCAGCCCCAGCATTTT.

A few counts support this clonotype. This chain uses TRBV6-1 with TRBJ2-2; the D is unclear. V lost 2 bases to trimming and J lost 0 bases, with 1 base between them. The CDR3 is 13 amino acids. Germline V gene lookup returns CDR1 MNHNS and CDR2 SASEGT. The CDR3 nucleotides read TGTGCCAGCAGTGAAACGAACACCGGGGAGCTGTTTTTT. Amino acid sequence: CASSETNTGELFF.

This clonotype was picked up many times. The V gene is TRBV7-2, the J gene TRBJ2-5; D not certain. The length of the CDR3 is 13 residues. From germline, CDR1 is SGHTA and CDR2 FQGNSA. V lost 4 bases and J lost 1, with 7 bases in between. This CDR3 is CASSSRRQETQYF. CDR3 bases: TGTGCCAGCAGCTCAAGACGCCAAGAGACCCAGTACTTC.

A remark on this clonotype: The junction shows a germline mismatch at one end, possibly a read error. The rearrangement joins TRBV16 to TRBJ1-5, with D hard to call. Germline assignment: CDR1 KGHSY and CDR2 FQNENV. The CDR3 extends over 13 amino acids. CDR3 sequence (DNA): TGTGCCAGCAGCCAATCGGTAGGGCAGCTCCAGCATTTT. This sequence encodes CASSQSVGQLQHF.

The rearrangement links TRBV6-5 to TRBJ2-3, with TRBD2 matching over 9 bases. The CDR3 totals 17 residues. J was trimmed by 3 bases and V by 2 bases; bases with no gene match: 9. Germline V CDR1 and CDR2: MNHEY, SVGAGI. Here the CDR3 DNA reads TGTGCCAGCAGTTACCGACAGCGGGGGGTGCGGACAGATACGCAGTATTTT. Protein: CASSYRQRGVRTDTQYF.

This clonotype was observed many times. The J gene is TRBJ1-1, the V gene TRBV12-3 or TRBV12-4; TRBD1 matches 9 bases. The CDR3 runs 18 residues. J was trimmed by 3 bases and V by 1 base; bases with no gene match: 12. CDR3 residues: CASSLGIRQGEWDTEAFF. CDR3 DNA sequence: TGTGCCAGCAGTTTAGGCATCCGACAGGGGGAATGGGACACTGAAGCTTTCTTT.

About this clonotype: A much larger clonotype is one base distant, so this may be a read error. The V and J genes are TRBV5-1 and TRBJ1-1, with D unclear. This CDR3 is 13 amino acids long. The V gene's germline CDR1 is SGHRS and CDR2 YFSETQ. In nucleotides, the CDR3 is TGCGCCGGCAGCTTGGGGTTCGATTTAAAAGCTTTCTTT. As protein: CAGSLGFDLKAFF.

The genes are TRBV19 and TRBJ1-1; 8 bases are shared with TRBD1. The germline V gene has CDR1 LNHDA and CDR2 SQIVND (reference sequence). The CDR3 sequence is 15 residues long. V lost 3 bases to trimming and J lost 5 bases; unmatched junction nucleotides: 8. The CDR3 nucleotides are TGTGCCAGTAGTATGTACGACAGGGGTTGGACTGAAGCTTTCTTT. The encoded protein is CASSMYDRGWTEAFF.

This chain uses TRBV27 with TRBJ1-2; 9 bases are shared with TRBD1. Unmatched junction bases numbered 12, after V lost 5 bases and J lost 8 bases. The CDR3 consists of 15 residues. Looked up from germline, CDR1 is MNHEY and CDR2 is SMNVEV (reference sequence). The CDR3 DNA follows: TGTGCCAGCAGTAAACAGGGGGCGGCGGGTTGGGGCTACACCTTC. Its protein product is CASSKQGAAGWGYTF.

For the CDR3, the DNA is TGTGCCAGTAGTCCGGGACTAGCGGGGGCCCCTACGCAGTATTTT. This sequence encodes CASSPGLAGAPTQYF. This rearrangement joins TRBV19 to TRBJ2-3; TRBD2 aligns across 14 bases. Trimming cost V 5 bases and J 8 bases; bases outside gene matches: 6. This CDR3 spans 15 amino acids. Germline assignment: CDR1 LNHDA and CDR2 SQIVND (reference sequence).